This entry lists 16 T cell receptor beta chains sequenced from one sample in a study of cytomegalovirus exposure and HLA in healthy donors. Clones were sequenced by immunoSEQ multiplex PCR, and TCRdb holds only the in-frame ones, with some missing. The sample lists around 190,000 clones, around 84% occurring once. Sequenced sample: PBMCs. These receptors came from a man in his late teens or twenties in good health and CMV-seropositive.

The J gene is TRBJ2-2, the V gene TRBV11-3; tentative D call: TRBD2 (6 bases). Germline loops: CDR1 SGHNT, CDR2 YENEEA. The length of the CDR3 is 15 residues. V was shortened by 5 bases and J by 1 base, with 11 bases between the two germline ends. DNA of the CDR3: TGTGCCAGCAGCCTCCGGGACTGGAACACCGGGGAGCTGTTTTTT. Encoded protein: CASSLRDWNTGELFF.

This sequence joins TRBV6-1 and TRBJ2-1; D may be TRBD1 (7 bases). The CDR3 contains 15 residues. The germline V gene has CDR1 MNHNS and CDR2 SASEGT. V was cut by 0 bases and J by 6 bases, with 12 bases left in between. CDR3 in amino acids: CASSEASQGGNEQFF. As DNA, the CDR3 is TGTGCCAGCAGTGAAGCGAGTCAGGGGGGCAATGAGCAGTTCTTC.

About this clone: An end of the junction differs from the germline gene, which may be a read error. V is TRBV14 and J is TRBJ1-4, with 8 bases that match TRBD1. The CDR3 extends over 14 amino acids. CDR1 is SGHDN and CDR2 is FVKESK in the germline V gene. The CDR3 protein is CASRQDRGREKLFF. The CDR3 nucleotides are TGTGCCAGCAGACAAGACAGGGGACGGGAAAAACTGTTTTTT.

V is TRBV27 and J is TRBJ2-1, with a weak D call TRBD2 (6 bases). V lost 4 bases to trimming and J lost 6 bases, with 13 bases between them. The CDR3 contains 14 residues. Germline V gene data show CDR1 as MNHEY and CDR2 as SMNVEV (reference sequence). The CDR3 DNA sequence: TGTGCCAGCAGTTCCCCTAGCGTACCCAATGAGCAGTTCTTC. This codes for CASSSPSVPNEQFF.

The chain joins TRBV19 to TRBJ2-3, with no clear D. V shed 3 bases and J shed 2 bases, with 9 bases lying between them. The CDR3 loop spans 14 amino acids. Per the germline V gene, CDR1 is LNHDA and CDR2 is SQIVND (reference sequence). In nucleotides, the CDR3 is TGTGCCAGTAGTATCCATGCCTACACAGATACGCAGTATTTT. This translates into CASSIHAYTDTQYF.

Turning to this clone: The germline gene is not matched at one end of the junction; a read error may be the cause. The chain links TRBV27 to TRBJ1-1; 10 nucleotides match TRBD1. Germline V gene data show CDR1 as MNHEY and CDR2 as SMNVEV (reference sequence). CDR3 length: 14 amino acids. The CDR3 DNA is TGTGCCAGCACCGGACAGGGGGTGAATACTGAAGCTTTCTTT. Protein: CASTGQGVNTEAFF.

This rearrangement joins TRBV7-6 to TRBJ2-5; D might be TRBD2 (6 bases). V lost 5 bases, J lost 5 bases, and 12 bases lay in between. CDR1 and CDR2 from the germline V gene are SGHVS and FNYEAQ. The CDR3 runs to 13 residues. CDR3 in amino acids: CASSARRGETQYF. CDR3 coding DNA: TGTGCCAGCAGCGCTAGACGGGGGGAGACCCAGTACTTC.

The chain combines TRBV2 with TRBJ2-7; 9 positions agree with TRBD1. Germline V lookup: CDR1 SNHLY, CDR2 FYNNEI. The junction had 11 bases not matched to a gene; V was cut back by 6 bases and J by 2 bases. The CDR3 consists of 16 residues. CDR3 in DNA: TGTGCCAGCAGCCGGGACAGGGCCTCTAAAACCTACGAGCAGTACTTC. This translates into CASSRDRASKTYEQYF.

The CDR3 sequence: CASSLGRVRTGELFF. CDR3 coding DNA: TGTGCCAGCAGTTTAGGCAGGGTAAGGACCGGGGAGCTGTTTTTT. The genes are TRBV28 and TRBJ2-2; possible D gene TRBD1, 5 bases. The CDR3 extends over 15 amino acids. V lost 2 bases and J lost 5, with 12 bases in between. Per germline, CDR1 MDHEN and CDR2 SYDVKM.

The rearrangement uses TRBV9 and TRBJ1-2; 7 positions match TRBD1. V shed 0 bases, J shed 4 bases, and the junction held 3 bases outside the gene matches. Germline values: CDR1 SGDLS, CDR2 YYNGEE. CDR3 length: 14 residues. CDR3: CASSVGGGSYGYTF. CDR3 DNA: TGTGCCAGCAGCGTAGGAGGGGGCAGCTATGGCTACACCTTC.

The chain links TRBV9 to TRBJ1-4, with D uncertain. V shed 3 bases and J shed 7 bases, with 7 bases lying between them. Germline V gene lookup returns CDR1 SGDLS and CDR2 YYNGEE. The CDR3 is made up of 12 amino acids. The CDR3 spells CASSAGGEKLFF. The CDR3 bases are TGTGCCAGCAGCGCCGGTGGTGAAAAACTGTTTTTT.

The chain uses TRBV7-6 and TRBJ1-1; D is possibly TRBD1 (6 bases). The germline gives CDR1 SGHVS, CDR2 FNYEAQ. Trimming pared 4 bases from V and 0 bases from J, leaving 12 bases between. The CDR3 spans 15 residues. CDR3 protein: CASSWGGALNTEAFF. In DNA form, the CDR3 reads TGTGCCAGCAGCTGGGGGGGGGCCCTGAACACTGAAGCTTTCTTT.

The chain is built from TRBV7-2 and TRBJ1-2, with TRBD1 matching 9 bases. The CDR3 covers 14 residues. The germline CDR1 and CDR2 sequences are SGHTA and FQGNSA. J lost 6 bases, V lost 5 bases, and 7 bases had no gene match. The chain's CDR3 is CASSTRTGDDGYTF. The DNA of the CDR3 is TGTGCCAGCAGCACCCGGACAGGGGACGATGGCTACACCTTC.

V gene TRBV7-2 combines with J gene TRBJ2-2; D is perhaps TRBD2 (5 bases). CDR1 and CDR2 (germline): SGHTA, FQGNSA. This CDR3 is 13 amino acids long. V was shortened by 7 bases and J by 5 bases, with 11 bases between the two germline ends. The CDR3 DNA is TGTGCCAGCACTCAGAAGCGGACCGGGGAGCTGTTTTTT. Translated, it gives CASTQKRTGELFF.

This clone was detected a few times. V is TRBV30 and J is TRBJ2-7, with unresolved D. Trimming removed 0 bases from V and 0 bases from J, with 12 bases in between. CDR3 length equals 15 residues. Per germline, CDR1 GTSNPN and CDR2 SVGIG (reference sequence). The CDR3 DNA sequence: TGTGCCTGGAGTGTAGTGGGCAGAAACTCCTACGAGCAGTACTTC. This gives the protein CAWSVVGRNSYEQYF.

J is TRBJ1-1 and V is TRBV29-1; D uncertain. In germline, CDR1 is SQVTM, CDR2 ANQGSEA. There are 14 residues in the CDR3. With 5 bases removed from V and 5 bases from J, the gap between germline ends came to 18 bases. The CDR3 nucleotides are TGCAGCGTTACGGCCCGCTTGGCCAGGACTGAAGCTTTCTTT. It codes for CSVTARLARTEAFF.